Here is one T cell receptor beta chain with its context. The antigen is unknown. The junction shows a germline mismatch at one end, possibly a read error. The CDR3 has 12 residues. The germline V gene has CDR1 SQVTM and CDR2 ANQGSEA. Researchers ran the assay at a deep level. Genomic DNA per cell subset filled all wells of several immunoSEQ plates. TCRdb's copy holds only in-frame clones and misses some; the assay was immunoSEQ multiplex PCR. The sample consists of 450,000 to 550,000 clones, approximately 85% of them appearing once. This sample was taken from a study of shared clonotypes between healthy human individuals. The study's findings and limits: Among donors, sharing of clonotypes was expected to be affected by sequencing depth.

Unsorted samples used roughly 99 million PBMCs for genomic DNA. J is TRBJ1-1 and V is TRBV29-1; TRBD1 is a possible D gene (5 bases). The receptor comes from a middle-aged woman in good health. Some clones in this sample may be carry-over from other donors' samples. The sample taken for sequencing was PBMCs. The CDR3 DNA is TGCAGCGCGAGCGAGGGGAACGCTGAAGCTTTCTTT. It codes for CSASEGNAEAFF.